This T cell receptor beta chain was identified in a study of Ad26.COV2.S vaccination and SARS-CoV-2 variants. The treatment denotes: around 19 received Ad26.COV2.S at low or high dose, single or two shots; a few received placebo; per-sample allocation not given. Collection of the samples took place on day 63 after the first injection of vaccine or placebo. Whoever gave the sample was an adult aged 18-55 years in Boston. V lost 4 bases and J lost 1, with 1 base in between. The CDR3 has 11 residues. Germline CDR1 reads MNHEY; CDR2 reads SVGEGT. The repertoire was sequenced with immunoSEQ multiplex PCR; TCRdb's copy has only in-frame clones and lacks some. The sample contains 300,000 to 400,000 clones, around 83% of which appear only once.

This clonotype originated in a person between 18 and 60 years old who received the Ad26.COV2.S COVID-19 vaccine or a placebo. The chain recombines TRBV6-2 or TRBV6-3 with TRBJ2-5; D remains ambiguous. The sample was peripheral blood, taken in a trial of Ad26.COV2.S vaccine versus placebo. CDR3 DNA sequence: TGTGCCAGCAGTTCCCAAGAGACCCAGTACTTC. Translated, it gives CASSSQETQYF.